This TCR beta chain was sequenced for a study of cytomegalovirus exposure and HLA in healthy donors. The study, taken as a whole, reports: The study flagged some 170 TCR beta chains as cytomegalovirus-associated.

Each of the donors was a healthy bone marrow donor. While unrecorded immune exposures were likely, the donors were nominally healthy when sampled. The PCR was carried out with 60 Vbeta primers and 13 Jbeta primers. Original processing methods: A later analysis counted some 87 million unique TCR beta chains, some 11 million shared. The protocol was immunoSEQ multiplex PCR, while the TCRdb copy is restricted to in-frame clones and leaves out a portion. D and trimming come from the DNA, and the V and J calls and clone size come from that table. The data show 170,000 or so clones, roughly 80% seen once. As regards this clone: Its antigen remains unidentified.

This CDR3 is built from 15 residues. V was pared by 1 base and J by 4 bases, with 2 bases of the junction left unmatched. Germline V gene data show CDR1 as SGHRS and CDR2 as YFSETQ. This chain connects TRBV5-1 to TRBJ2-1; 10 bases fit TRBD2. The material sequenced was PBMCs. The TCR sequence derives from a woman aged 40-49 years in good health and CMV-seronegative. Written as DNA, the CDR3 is TGCGCCAGCAGCTTGCTAGCGGGGGAATACAATGAGCAGTTCTTC. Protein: CASSLLAGEYNEQFF.